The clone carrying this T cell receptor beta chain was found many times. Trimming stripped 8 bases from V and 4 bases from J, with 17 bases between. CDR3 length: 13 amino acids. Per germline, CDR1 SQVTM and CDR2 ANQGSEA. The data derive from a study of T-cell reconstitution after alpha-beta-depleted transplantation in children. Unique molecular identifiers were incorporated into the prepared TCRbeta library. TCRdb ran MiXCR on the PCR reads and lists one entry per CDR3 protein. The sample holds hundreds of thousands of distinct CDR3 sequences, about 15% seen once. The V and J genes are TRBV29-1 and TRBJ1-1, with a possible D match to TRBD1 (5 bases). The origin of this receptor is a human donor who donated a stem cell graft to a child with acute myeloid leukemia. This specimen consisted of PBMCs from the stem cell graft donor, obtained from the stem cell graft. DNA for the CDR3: TGCAGCATACAGGCCGGTGGGTCCACTGAAGCTTTCTTT. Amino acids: CSIQAGGSTEAFF.